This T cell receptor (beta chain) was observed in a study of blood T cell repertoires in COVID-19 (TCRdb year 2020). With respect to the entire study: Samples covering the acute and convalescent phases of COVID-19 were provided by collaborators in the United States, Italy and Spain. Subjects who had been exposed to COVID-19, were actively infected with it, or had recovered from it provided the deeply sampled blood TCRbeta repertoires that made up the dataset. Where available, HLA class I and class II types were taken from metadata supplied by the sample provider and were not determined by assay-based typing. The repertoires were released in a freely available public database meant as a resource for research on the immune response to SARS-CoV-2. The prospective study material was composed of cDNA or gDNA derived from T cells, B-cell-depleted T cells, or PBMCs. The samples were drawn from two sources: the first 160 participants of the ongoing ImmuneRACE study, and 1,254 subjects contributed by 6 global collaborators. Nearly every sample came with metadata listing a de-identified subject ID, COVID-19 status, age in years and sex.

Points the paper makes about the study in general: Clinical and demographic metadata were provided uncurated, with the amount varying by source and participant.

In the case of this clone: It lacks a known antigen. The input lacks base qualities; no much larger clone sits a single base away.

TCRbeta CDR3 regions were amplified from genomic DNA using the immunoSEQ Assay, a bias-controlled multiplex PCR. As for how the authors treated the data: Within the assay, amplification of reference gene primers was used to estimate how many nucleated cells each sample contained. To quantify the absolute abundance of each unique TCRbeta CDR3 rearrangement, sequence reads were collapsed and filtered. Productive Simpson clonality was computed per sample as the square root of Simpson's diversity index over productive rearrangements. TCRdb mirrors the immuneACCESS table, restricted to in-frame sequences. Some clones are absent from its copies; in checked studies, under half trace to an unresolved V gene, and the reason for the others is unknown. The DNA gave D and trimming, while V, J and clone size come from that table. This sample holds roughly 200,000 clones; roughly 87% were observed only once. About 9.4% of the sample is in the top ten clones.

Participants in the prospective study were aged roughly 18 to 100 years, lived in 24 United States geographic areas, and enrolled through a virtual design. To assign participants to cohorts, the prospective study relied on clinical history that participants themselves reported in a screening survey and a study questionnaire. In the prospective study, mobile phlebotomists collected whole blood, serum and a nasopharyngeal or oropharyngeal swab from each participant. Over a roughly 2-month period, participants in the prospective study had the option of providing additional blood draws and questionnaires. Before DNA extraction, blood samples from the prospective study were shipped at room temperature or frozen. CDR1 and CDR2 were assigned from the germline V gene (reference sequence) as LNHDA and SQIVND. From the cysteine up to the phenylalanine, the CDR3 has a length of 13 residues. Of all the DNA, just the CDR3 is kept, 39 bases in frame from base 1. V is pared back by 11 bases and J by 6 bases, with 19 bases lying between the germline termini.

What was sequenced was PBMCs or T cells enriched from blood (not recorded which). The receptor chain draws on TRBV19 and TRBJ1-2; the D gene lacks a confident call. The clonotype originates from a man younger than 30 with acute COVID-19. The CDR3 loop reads CAVRTVPGNGYTF. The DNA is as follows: TGTGCCGTGAGAACAGTGCCAGGAAATGGCTACACCTTC.